In its sample, the clone carrying this T cell receptor (beta chain) was seen many times. The antigen is not known. V was clipped by 5 bases and J by 6 bases, with 16 bases between them. This CDR3 is 14 amino acids long. Per the germline V gene, CDR1 is MDHEN and CDR2 is SYDVKM. This sample stems from a study of T cells in Graves' hyperthyroidism and ophthalmopathy. Study-wide context: Pretreatment peripheral blood was obtained at initial diagnosis.

Whole-study results and caveats: Most clonotypes that expanded in the thyroid above 0.001 also showed up in blood.

Regions amplified from RNA transcripts were the TCR beta CDR3 regions. The primer set for the first-round RT-PCR of the TCR CDR3 was HTBI. From the multiplex PCR reads, TCRdb called clonotypes with MiXCR, one entry per CDR3 protein. The data show more than 300,000 distinct CDR3 sequences, roughly 13% seen once. Subjects aged 18 to 65 presented with newly diagnosed hyperthyroidism of less than 2 months' duration. The study based diagnoses on clinical symptoms, serum thyroxine and TRAb, thyroid ultrasound and orbital computed tomography. Material: blood. This TCR was sampled from a woman aged 18-29 years with Graves' hyperthyroidism. The chain carries TRBV28 and TRBJ1-1; possibly TRBD1 for D (5 bases). Here the CDR3 DNA reads TGTGCCAGCAGTCTCTTCGGGGGTTTGCCTGAAGCTTTCTTT. This encodes CASSLFGGLPEAFF.